The clone carrying this TCR beta chain was found a few times. At one end the junction does not follow the germline gene, possibly because of a read error. This sample is drawn from a study of cytomegalovirus exposure and HLA in healthy donors. PCR involved 60 Vbeta and 13 Jbeta primers. TCRdb's copy holds only in-frame clones and misses some; the assay was immunoSEQ multiplex PCR. Here the sample spans more than 85,000 clones, roughly 80% being singletons. CDR3 length: 14 residues. From germline, CDR1 is SGHDT and CDR2 YYEEEE. The origin of this receptor is a man between 25 and 39 years old in good health and CMV-seropositive. The chain is built from TRBV5-6 and TRBJ1-5; D uncertain. The specimen was PBMCs. The CDR3 DNA reads TGTGCCAGCAGCTCGACAAGTAGCGATCAGCCCCAGCATTTT. Its translation: CASSSTSSDQPQHF.